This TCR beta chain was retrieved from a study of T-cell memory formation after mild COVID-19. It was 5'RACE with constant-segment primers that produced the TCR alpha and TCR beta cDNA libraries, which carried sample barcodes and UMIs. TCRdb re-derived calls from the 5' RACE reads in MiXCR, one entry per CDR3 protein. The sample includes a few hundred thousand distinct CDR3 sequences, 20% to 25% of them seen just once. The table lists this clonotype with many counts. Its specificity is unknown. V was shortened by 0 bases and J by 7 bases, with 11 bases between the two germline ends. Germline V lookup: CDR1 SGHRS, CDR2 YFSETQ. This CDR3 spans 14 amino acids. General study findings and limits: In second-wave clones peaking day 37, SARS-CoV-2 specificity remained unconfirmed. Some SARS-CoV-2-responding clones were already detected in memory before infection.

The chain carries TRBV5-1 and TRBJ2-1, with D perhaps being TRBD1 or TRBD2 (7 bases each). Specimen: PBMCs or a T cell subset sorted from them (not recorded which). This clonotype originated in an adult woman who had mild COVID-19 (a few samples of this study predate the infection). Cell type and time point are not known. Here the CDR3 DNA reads TGCGCCAGCAGCTTGGGACAGGGAGGGAATGAGCAGTTCTTC. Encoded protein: CASSLGQGGNEQFF.